This T cell receptor (beta chain) stems from a study of Ad26.COV2.S vaccination and SARS-CoV-2 variants. Noted treatment: 15 to 20 received Ad26.COV2.S at low or high dose, single or two shots; 5 received placebo; per-sample allocation not given. Collection of the samples took place on day 63 after the first injection of vaccine or placebo. The repertoire was sequenced with immunoSEQ multiplex PCR; TCRdb's copy has only in-frame clones and lacks some. This sample yields around 270,000 clones, of which around 88% are seen a single time; 2.9% belongs to the top ten. J gave up 4 bases and V 5 bases, and 10 bases lay outside the gene matches. CDR3 length: 15 residues. Germline V lookup: CDR1 SGHTA, CDR2 FQGNSA.

This receptor was identified in a person aged 18-65 years who received the Ad26.COV2.S COVID-19 vaccine or a placebo. The genes are TRBV7-2 and TRBJ1-2; TRBD1 aligns across 7 bases. This sample comprised peripheral blood, obtained in a trial of Ad26.COV2.S vaccine versus placebo. CDR3 sequence reads: CASSLQTGSGYGYTF. The CDR3 DNA follows: TGTGCCAGCAGCCTCCAGACAGGGAGCGGCTATGGCTACACCTTC.